The 2 T cell receptor beta chains below all came from one sample that was sequenced in a study of tumor-infiltrating lymphocytes in primary liver carcinoma. The tissue used was unsorted bulk material of 20-30 mg. RNA and DNA were co-extracted from it with the AllPrep DNA/RNA mini kit. Synthesis of TCR beta cDNA was carried out from 450 to 650 ng total RNA with a constant-region primer. Slightly modified ARM-PCR with three nested multiplex PCR rounds yielded TCR beta libraries. PCR rounds one and two used TRBV1-TRBV30 forward primers with a C-beta reverse primer for approximately 10 cycles each. TCRdb called the multiplex PCR reads again in MiXCR, with one record for every CDR3 protein. The sample has under 110,000 distinct CDR3 sequences; around two thirds are singletons. The sample was liver tumor tissue from sampling region 2. The subset: tumor region T2, inferior pole. Receptor source: a woman aged 60-70 years with primary liver carcinoma and hepatitis B virus infection.

This clonotype was seen at least ten times. The junction and the germline gene differ at one end; a read error may be behind it. V gene TRBV28 combines with J gene TRBJ2-3; TRBD1 matches at 9 bases. CDR1 is MDHEN and CDR2 is SYDVKM in the germline V gene. The CDR3 runs 13 residues. In DNA, the CDR3 is TGTGCCAGCAGTTTCACAGGGGGCCTCACTCCGTTTTTC. Its translation is CASSFTGGLTPFF.

This clonotype was observed at least ten times. V is TRBV29-1 and J is TRBJ1-2; possibly TRBD1 for D (5 bases). V gave up 7 bases and J gave up 4 bases, with 16 bases separating them. The length of the CDR3 is 13 residues. Looked up from germline, CDR1 is SQVTM and CDR2 is ANQGSEA. The CDR3 loop is CSAASGTGYGYTF. The CDR3 DNA follows: TGCAGCGCCGCTAGCGGGACTGGCTATGGCTACACCTTC.